This is a list of T cell receptor beta chains from one sample in a study of regulatory T cells in long-lasting Graves disease. TCRdb used MiXCR to reprocess the multiplex PCR reads, holding one entry per CDR3 protein. The repertoire holds 550,000 to 600,000 distinct CDR3 sequences, with 15% to 20% as singletons. These data also featured in a second study, about T cells in Graves' hyperthyroidism and ophthalmopathy.

The sequencing here drew on peripheral blood mononuclear cells (PBMCs), taken at new diagnosis, from a patient treated with antithyroid drugs. All receptors come from a man between 18 and 35 years old with Graves disease. Each CDR3 is given with its conserved first and last residue.

V: TRBV30
J: TRBJ2-3
length: 19
CDR3: CAWRGVTLIQRGGTDTQYF

V: TRBV30
J: TRBJ2-1
length: 12
CDR3: CAWSVGRTRWFF

V: TRBV6-5
J: TRBJ1-4
length: 17
CDR3: CASSYTGARAYNEKLFF

V: TRBV7-2
J: TRBJ1-5
length: 16
CDR3: CASSHEQGAGNQPQHF

V: TRBV3-1
J: TRBJ2-1
length: 15
CDR3: CASSQVRTTYNEQFF

V: TRBV29-1
J: TRBJ2-7
length: 15
CDR3: CSAEGEQWPSGEQYF

V: TRBV20-1
J: TRBJ2-1
length: 16
CDR3: CSATEHRGGAYNEQFF

V: TRBV15
J: TRBJ2-7
length: 12
CDR3: CATMGLAREQYF

V: TRBV7-9
J: TRBJ2-7
length: 17
CDR3: CASSSIPLGETPYEQYF

V: TRBV14
J: TRBJ2-1
length: 16
CDR3: CASSQARGDSYNEQFF

V: TRBV3-1
J: TRBJ2-1
length: 13
CDR3: CASTGSTYNEQFF

V: TRBV6-2/TRBV6-3
J: TRBJ2-7
length: 15
CDR3: CASSYPGGAVYEQYF

V: TRBV20-1
J: TRBJ2-2
length: 12
CDR3: CSARAGPGELFF

V: TRBV5-6
J: TRBJ2-2
length: 14
CDR3: CASSRGRNTGELFF

V: TRBV11-2
J: TRBJ2-1
length: 17
CDR3: CASINGLLAGRDNEQFF

V: TRBV28
J: TRBJ1-1
length: 14
CDR3: CASTVQGGYTEAFF

V: TRBV10-3
J: TRBJ2-3
length: 17
CDR3: CAISEVSSGRGGDTQYF

V: TRBV18
J: TRBJ2-5
length: 15
CDR3: CAGSLSTGTEETRYF

V: TRBV18
J: TRBJ1-1
length: 13
CDR3: CASSPTRDTEAFF

V: TRBV9
J: TRBJ2-1
length: 15
CDR3: CASSVVAGQDNGQFF

V: TRBV4-1
J: TRBJ2-5
length: 17
CDR3: CASSQYESRGPEETQYF

V: TRBV9
J: TRBJ2-1
length: 15
CDR3: CASSVYSGSSNEQFF

V: TRBV29-1
J: TRBJ1-2
length: 12
CDR3: CSADRGSRGYTF

V: TRBV5-6
J: TRBJ1-2
length: 15
CDR3: CASSLFSYLVHGYTF

V: TRBV6-2/TRBV6-3
J: TRBJ1-5
length: 16
CDR3: CASSSDGTASNQPQHF

V: TRBV7-3
J: TRBJ2-3
length: 13
CDR3: CASSFEGGDTQYF

V: TRBV4-1
J: TRBJ2-7
length: 13
CDR3: CASSQVQAYEQYF

V: TRBV13
J: TRBJ2-1
length: 15
CDR3: CASSHGRRSYNEQFF

V: TRBV30
J: TRBJ2-7
length: 14
CDR3: CAWRNPTRHYEQYF

V: TRBV7-9
J: TRBJ1-2
length: 15
CDR3: CASSLGTGGEDGYTF

V: TRBV25-1
J: TRBJ2-5
length: 17
CDR3: CASSPNLWTVRQETQYF

V: TRBV5-4
J: TRBJ1-1
length: 14
CDR3: CASSLYRGDTEAFF

V: TRBV20-1
J: TRBJ2-1
length: 16
CDR3: CSAIGGGRSSYNEQFF

V: TRBV27
J: TRBJ1-1
length: 17
CDR3: CASSRIRETGLNTEAFF

V: TRBV7-8
J: TRBJ1-4
length: 16
CDR3: CASSPVTRQALLELFF

V: TRBV5-6
J: TRBJ1-1
length: 14
CDR3: CASSLGDLNTEAFF

V: TRBV30
J: TRBJ2-1
length: 12
CDR3: CAGDRGLDEQFF

V: TRBV28
J: TRBJ1-5
length: 17
CDR3: CASSLYPRAGSNQPQHF

V: TRBV11-1
J: TRBJ1-1
length: 14
CDR3: CASTMTGRNTEAFF

V: TRBV18
J: TRBJ1-2
length: 14
CDR3: CASSPDRANYGYTF

V: TRBV5-8
J: TRBJ1-2
length: 15
CDR3: CASSPVGGLNYGYTF

V: TRBV6-4
J: TRBJ2-5
length: 10
CDR3: CAAQGETQYF

V: TRBV14
J: TRBJ2-5
length: 15
CDR3: CASRSSSGAVETQYF

V: TRBV4-1
J: TRBJ2-2
length: 14
CDR3: CASSQYWGTGELFF

V: TRBV18
J: TRBJ1-1
length: 12
CDR3: CASSPSDGRAFF

V: TRBV28
J: TRBJ1-5
length: 15
CDR3: CASASEGWSNQPQHF

V: TRBV10-3
J: TRBJ2-3
length: 15
CDR3: CAIAPSGRDTDTQYF

V: TRBV5-1
J: TRBJ2-1
length: 14
CDR3: CASSLSDTSAEQFF

V: TRBV20-1
J: TRBJ2-1
length: 13
CDR3: CSAYRDSGNEQFF

V: TRBV6-5
J: TRBJ2-2
length: 15
CDR3: CASSYARGNTGELFF

V: TRBV4-1
J: TRBJ2-7
length: 16
CDR3: CASSQPLAGRLSEQYF

V: TRBV6-9
J: TRBJ2-1
length: 19
CDR3: CASSYTKTPTSGKNNEQFF

V: TRBV2
J: TRBJ2-1
length: 16
CDR3: CASRTGQGGFYNEQFF

V: TRBV20-1
J: TRBJ2-1
length: 16
CDR3: CSARGNGMSSYNEQFF